This TCR beta chain was identified during a study of blood T cell repertoires in COVID-19 (dated by TCRdb to 2019 to 2021). Regarding the research as a whole: Samples covering the acute and convalescent phases of COVID-19 were provided by collaborators in the United States, Italy and Spain. Subjects who had been exposed to COVID-19, were actively infected with it, or had recovered from it provided the deeply sampled blood TCRbeta repertoires that made up the dataset. The repertoires were released in a freely available public database intended as a resource for research on the immune response to SARS-CoV-2. The samples were drawn from the first 160 participants of the ongoing ImmuneRACE study and from 1,254 subjects provided by 6 global collaborators. Where available, HLA class I and class II types were obtained from metadata supplied by the sample provider rather than from assay-based typing. A de-identified subject ID, COVID-19 status, age in years and sex were almost always included in the sample metadata. The prospective study material was composed of cDNA or gDNA derived from T cells, B-cell-depleted T cells, or PBMCs. Study-level results and caveats: The quantity of clinical and demographic metadata differed by source and by participant and was supplied without curation.

TCRbeta CDR3 regions were amplified from genomic DNA by means of the immunoSEQ Assay, a bias-controlled multiplex PCR. In the paper's pipeline: The number of nucleated cells in each sample was estimated from the amplification of reference gene primers within the assay. To quantify the absolute abundance of each unique TCRbeta CDR3 rearrangement, sequence reads were collapsed and filtered. For each sample, productive Simpson clonality was calculated by taking the square root of Simpson's diversity index across productive rearrangements. TCRdb holds this immuneACCESS table with in-frame rearrangements only. Some clones are missing; in checked studies, unresolved V genes explain under half, and the rest has no known cause. V and J calls and clone size are as listed in that table; D and trimming were resolved from the DNA. The sample table holds 280,000 or so clones, of which approximately 84% were seen once. The ten largest clones take up 2.1% of the sample.

The CDR3 measures 12 amino acids from cysteine to phenylalanine. Only CDR3 DNA remains: 36 bases, in frame from the first base. Based on the germline V gene, the CDR1 and CDR2 sequences are MDHEN and SYDVKM. V loses 1 base, J loses 5 bases, and the germline ends lie 6 bases apart. Samples from volunteer blood donors who had recovered from COVID-19 were contributed by a second Seattle source. Whole blood was collected in K2EDTA tubes by collaborating institutions according to the institutions' own protocols. For TCRbeta analysis, collaborator samples were shipped as frozen whole blood, as isolated PBMCs, or as DNA extracted from either sample type. As regards this clone: Its antigen target is currently unknown. Base qualities are not recorded, but no much larger clone differs from it by a single base.

The sequencing sample was made of peripheral blood. The chain uses TRBV28 and TRBJ2-7; TRBD1 is a possible D gene, resting on 6 matching bases. This receptor was taken from a young woman who had recovered from COVID-19. Read as DNA, the sequence is TGTGCCAGCAGTTTATCAGGGGACGAGCAGTACTTC. Its protein product is CASSLSGDEQYF.